The 17 T cell receptor beta chains presented below share a single source sample, sequenced in a study of blood T cell repertoires in COVID-19. The data were produced by immunoSEQ multiplex PCR, yet TCRdb's version contains in-frame clones alone and is incomplete. There are about 58,000 clones in the sample; approximately 86% occur only once, and 7% to 10% lies in the top ten. The sequenced material came from peripheral blood. The source of these receptors is an older woman with active COVID-19.

This clone has a single count. The chain links TRBV3-1 (or the pseudogene TRBV3-2) to TRBJ2-1, with TRBD1 as a possible D gene (6 bases). Trimming took off 0 bases at V and 7 bases at J, with 10 bases between the two ends. The CDR3 has 14 residues. CDR1 is LGHDT, CDR2 YNNKEL, per germline (reference sequence). The CDR3 coding sequence is TGTGCCAGCAGCCAAGATCAACAGGGTAATGAGCAGTTCTTC. Translation gives CASSQDQQGNEQFF.

The rearrangement joins TRBV18 to TRBJ2-3; no clear D. The ends were cut back, 7 bases at V and 0 bases at J, with 14 bases in the middle. Germline V gene sequence: CDR1 KGHSH, CDR2 LQKENI. This CDR3 is 15 amino acids long. CDR3 bases: TGTGCCAGCTTGCTGACAAGTTCTAGCACAGATACGCAGTATTTT. Amino acids: CASLLTSSSTDTQYF.

This clone occurred once. The gene calls are TRBV7-9 and TRBJ2-1; no firm D call. CDR1 and CDR2 from the germline V gene are SEHNR and FQNEAQ (reference sequence). The CDR3 consists of 15 residues. Trimming removed 1 base from V and 4 bases from J, with 11 bases in between. This CDR3 is CASSLEFHSYNEQFF. The CDR3 coding sequence is TGTGCCAGCAGCTTAGAGTTTCACTCTTACAATGAGCAGTTCTTC.

The sample holds one count of this clone. This rearrangement joins TRBV10-1 to TRBJ1-1; D not certain. V was shortened by 3 bases and J by 0 bases, with 5 bases between the two germline ends. This CDR3 is built from 13 residues. The germline V gene encodes CDR1 WNHNN and CDR2 SYGVQD (reference sequence). The CDR3 coding sequence is TGCGCCAGCAGTGACCAGGTGAACACTGAAGCTTTCTTT. This encodes CASSDQVNTEAFF.

The J gene is TRBJ2-1, the V gene TRBV5-1; D is undetermined. CDR1 is SGHRS, CDR2 YFSETQ, per germline. This CDR3 region has 15 residues. Trimming cost V 3 bases and J 1 base, with 11 bases left between them. CDR3 sequence (DNA): TGCGCCAGCAGCTCGACTGTGTTATCCTACAATGAGCAGTTCTTC. Translation: CASSSTVLSYNEQFF.

The CDR3 DNA sequence: TGTGCCAGCAGTGAAGGGGGCGCGGGCAATCAGCCCCAGCATTTT. This translates into CASSEGGAGNQPQHF. The rearrangement joins TRBV28 to TRBJ1-5; 7 bases align to TRBD1. The CDR3 runs 15 residues. V dropped 5 bases and J dropped 2; count of bases not matched to a gene: 6. Germline CDR1 and CDR2: MDHEN and SYDVKM.

About this clone: The same CDR3 can be traced to other DNA sequences in this sample. V is TRBV5-1 and J is TRBJ2-7; 11 bases line up with TRBD1. With 7 bases clipped from V and 4 bases from J, the junction kept 7 bases outside the gene matches. The CDR3 length is 14 residues. Germline CDR1 and CDR2: SGHRS and YFSETQ. The CDR3 spells CASSPGQGAYEQYF. DNA for the CDR3: TGCGCCAGCTCACCTGGACAGGGGGCTTACGAGCAGTACTTC.

The CDR3 region is CASRTGPHFEYEQYF. CDR3 sequence (DNA): TGTGCCAGTAGGACAGGGCCCCACTTTGAATACGAGCAGTACTTC. The chain combines TRBV19 with TRBJ2-7; 7 bases fit TRBD1. Germline assignment: CDR1 LNHDA and CDR2 SQIVND (reference sequence). The J segment lost 4 bases and the V segment lost 6 bases, leaving 12 bases of the junction unmatched. CDR3 length equals 15 residues.

The chain combines TRBV19 with TRBJ1-1, with 7 bases fitting TRBD1. V shed 6 bases and J 1 base; nucleotides not matched to a gene: 5. In germline, CDR1 is LNHDA, CDR2 SQIVND (reference sequence). CDR3 length equals 14 residues. CDR3 nucleotide sequence: TGTGCCAGTAGCCCCGACAGGGAGAACACTGAAGCTTTCTTT. The encoded protein is CASSPDRENTEAFF.

This chain links TRBV28 with TRBJ2-3; maybe TRBD2 (6 bases). Per the germline V gene, CDR1 is MDHEN and CDR2 is SYDVKM. V lost 1 base, J lost 2 bases, and 13 bases lay in between. This CDR3 is 16 amino acids long. CDR3 bases: TGTGCCAGCAGTTTATTGTCTAGCGCAAACACAGATACGCAGTATTTT. Translated, it gives CASSLLSSANTDTQYF. The full variable domain, in which reference TRBV28 and TRBJ2-3 provide the parts outside the CDR3, is DVKVTQSSRYLVKRTGEKVFLECVQDMDHENMFWYRQDPGLGLRLIYFSYDVKMKEKGDIPEGYSVSREKKERFSLILESASTNQTSMYLCASSLLSSANTDTQYFGPGTRLTVL.

The rearrangement joins TRBV11-3 to TRBJ1-1, with no clear D. This CDR3 is built from 13 residues. CDR1 is SGHNT, CDR2 YENEEA, per germline. Deletions cut 4 bases from V and 4 bases from J, with 10 bases between. The CDR3 is CASSSTRFTEAFF. DNA of the CDR3: TGTGCCAGCAGCTCGACACGCTTCACTGAAGCTTTCTTT.

This chain joins TRBV7-9 and TRBJ2-7; TRBD1 matches 9 bases. The ends lost 1 base at V and 3 bases at J; junction bases unmatched: 4. Germline CDR1 SEHNR, CDR2 FQNEAQ (reference sequence). The CDR3 is 15 amino acids. CDR3 loop: CASSLVTGGDYEQYF. In DNA, the CDR3 is TGTGCCAGCAGCTTAGTAACAGGGGGCGACTACGAGCAGTACTTC.

This chain connects TRBV6-2 or TRBV6-3 to TRBJ2-5; TRBD2 agrees at 7 bases. The ends lost 6 bases at V and 5 bases at J; junction bases unmatched: 12. Germline assignment: CDR1 MNHEY and CDR2 SVGEGT. This CDR3 has 15 amino acids. The chain's CDR3 is CASSPRLAPLETQYF. DNA of the CDR3: TGTGCCAGCAGCCCACGACTAGCCCCATTGGAGACCCAGTACTTC.

J is TRBJ2-2 and V is TRBV18, with a tentative D call TRBD1 (6 bases). The CDR3 loop spans 15 amino acids. CDR1 is KGHSH and CDR2 is LQKENI in the germline V gene. Between the trimmed V and J ends, which lost 3 bases and 8 bases, there was a span of 16 bases. CDR3 protein: CASSPNDRSSGELFF. The CDR3 DNA follows: TGTGCCAGCTCACCGAACGACAGGTCTTCGGGGGAGCTGTTTTTT.

This sequence joins TRBV20-1 and TRBJ2-7; 11 nucleotides align to TRBD1. The CDR3 spans 11 residues. V lost 5 bases, J lost 13 bases, and 7 bases stayed unmatched. Germline CDR1 reads DFQATT; CDR2 reads SNEGSKA (reference sequence). In DNA form, the CDR3 reads TGCAGTGCTCTGTGGACAGGGGGCTCATACTTC. Translation: CSALWTGGSYF.

The gene calls are TRBV2 and TRBJ2-1; D is possibly TRBD2 (5 bases). Per the germline V gene, CDR1 is SNHLY and CDR2 is FYNNEI. Trimming cost V 6 bases and J 7 bases, with 13 bases left between them. There are 13 residues in the CDR3. This chain's CDR3 is CASRLGPNNEQFF. As DNA, the CDR3 is TGTGCCAGCAGACTAGGCCCAAATAATGAGCAGTTCTTC.

This clone was detected only a few times. The chain is built from TRBV4-1 and TRBJ1-6; unclear D gene. This CDR3 has 15 residues. CDR1 and CDR2 from the germline V gene are MGHRA and YSYEKL. Trimming cost V 4 bases and J 12 bases, with 19 bases left between them. DNA for the CDR3: TGCGCCAGCAGCCCTGACCCCGCCGTAGCAATACCCCTCCACTTT. Its protein product is CASSPDPAVAIPLHF.